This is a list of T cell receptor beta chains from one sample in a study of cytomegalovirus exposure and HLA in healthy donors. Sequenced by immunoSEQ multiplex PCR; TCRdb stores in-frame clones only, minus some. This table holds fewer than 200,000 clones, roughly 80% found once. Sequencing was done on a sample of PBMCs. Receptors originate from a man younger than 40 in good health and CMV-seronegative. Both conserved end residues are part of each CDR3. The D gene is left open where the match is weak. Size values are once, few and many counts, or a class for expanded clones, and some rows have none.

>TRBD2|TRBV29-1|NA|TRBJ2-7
CSVSGTASSYEQYF
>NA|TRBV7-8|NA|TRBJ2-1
CASSRPKSYNEQFF
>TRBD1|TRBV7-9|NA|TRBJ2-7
CASSGTVYEQYF
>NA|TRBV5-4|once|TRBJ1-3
CASSLELGVSGNTIYF
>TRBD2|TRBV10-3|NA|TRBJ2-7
CAIMSGGEQYF
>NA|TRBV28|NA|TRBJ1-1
CASRQAENTEAFF
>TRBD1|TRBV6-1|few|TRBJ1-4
CASSESTGTNEKLFF
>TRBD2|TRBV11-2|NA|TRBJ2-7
CASSPTSGRRTTQYF
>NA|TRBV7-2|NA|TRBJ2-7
CASSFGDRTYEQYF
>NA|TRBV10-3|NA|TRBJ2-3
CAIRRGLVSDTQYF
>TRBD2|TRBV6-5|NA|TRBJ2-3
CASSRGGADTQYF
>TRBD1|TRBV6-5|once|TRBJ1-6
CASSYPQGVLHF
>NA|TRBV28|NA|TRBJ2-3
CASSPLDTQYF
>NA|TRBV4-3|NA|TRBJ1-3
CASSRQNSGNTIYF
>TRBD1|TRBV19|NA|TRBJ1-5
CASRLPGTANNQPQHF
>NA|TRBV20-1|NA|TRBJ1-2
CSASAGNGYTF
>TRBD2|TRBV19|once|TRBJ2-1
CASSIPVRASGTNEQFF
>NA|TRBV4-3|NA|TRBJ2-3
CASSSSVGRTDTQYF
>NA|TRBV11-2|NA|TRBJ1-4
CASSLDGSSVREKLFF
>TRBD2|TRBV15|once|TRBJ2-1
CATGGVLPNEQFF
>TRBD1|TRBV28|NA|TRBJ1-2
CASSLSPQGVSYGYTF
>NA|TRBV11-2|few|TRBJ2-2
CASETGELFF
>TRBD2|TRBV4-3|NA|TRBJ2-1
CASSQETSGFLSYNEQFF